The source of this T cell receptor beta chain is a study of blood T cell repertoires in COVID-19. Across the study: The study drew acute and convalescent COVID-19 samples from the United States, Italy and Spain. PBMCs, B-cell-depleted T cells, or T cells provided the cDNA or gDNA that made up the material.

Per the authors' pipeline: Using reference gene primer amplification, nucleated cell counts were estimated. Profiled with immunoSEQ multiplex PCR; TCRdb holds only in-frame clones, not every one. The V and J calls and clone size come from that table; D and trimming were worked out from the DNA. The sample has fewer than 95,000 clones, approximately 80% seen once. Germline V CDR1 and CDR2: SGHNT, YYREEE (reference sequence). The CDR3 has 15 residues. The V and J ends lost 0 bases and 4 bases respectively, with 13 bases between them. Sequenced: peripheral blood. The chain uses TRBV5-4 and TRBJ2-5; weak D call: TRBD1 (5 bases). This TCR was sampled from a human donor in a cohort sampled during active COVID-19. CDR3 residues: CASSLERGRRETQYF. Written as DNA, the CDR3 is TGTGCCAGCAGCTTGGAAAGGGGTAGGCGAGAGACCCAGTACTTC.